There are a few counts of the clone carrying this T cell receptor (beta chain). A single record per CDR3 protein comes from TCRdb applying MiXCR to the 5' RACE reads. Among approximately 90,000 distinct CDR3 sequences listed, about an eighth were seen once. This specimen belongs to a study of T cells after yellow fever vaccination. Overall study findings and caveats: Shared CD4/CD8 clonotypes were a small share, likely from convergent recombination.

Germline lookup yields CDR1 SGHRS and CDR2 YFSETQ. The CDR3 extends over 15 amino acids. Trimming removed 0 bases at V and 1 base at J, with 11 bases between. The sample was CD8+ T cells not binding an NS4B(214-222) dextramer, sorted from PBMCs, taken about 20 days after the first yellow fever vaccination. The genes are TRBV5-1 and TRBJ2-7; unclear D gene. The receptor comes from a man between 18 and 29 years old who received the YFV17D yellow fever vaccine. DNA for the CDR3: TGCGCCAGCAGCTTGGGTCTGCCACCTTCCTACGAGCAGTACTTC. Translating gives CASSLGLPPSYEQYF.